Each of the 9 T cell receptor beta chains below was sequenced from the same sample in a study of shared clonotypes between healthy human individuals. Naive CD8 cells lacked CD45RO, underwent positive selection for CCR7 and left out terminally differentiated effector memory CD45RA+ cells. This table comes from immunoSEQ multiplex PCR, and its TCRdb copy is limited to in-frame clones, with some not included. Of millions of clones detected, approximately 94% appear once; the ten largest clones hold approximately 1.2%. The sequencing input was naive CD8+ T cells sorted from blood. These receptor sequences come from a man between 18 and 29 years old in good health.

Concerning this clone: The junction differs from germline at one of its ends, possibly a read error. The V and J genes are TRBV7-8 and TRBJ1-1; 7 nucleotides line up with TRBD1. CDR1 is SGHVS, CDR2 FQNEAQ, per germline. The CDR3 contains 16 residues. The CDR3 coding sequence is TGTGCCAGCAGCTCAAGAACGACAGGGTTGAAAACTGAAGCTTTCTTT. Translating gives CASSSRTTGLKTEAFF.

The rearrangement links TRBV19 to TRBJ1-2; D is possibly TRBD1 (5 bases). Germline V gives CDR1 LNHDA, CDR2 SQIVND (reference sequence). This CDR3 is 15 amino acids long. Between the trimmed V and J ends, which lost 3 bases and 4 bases, there was a span of 15 bases. CDR3 protein: CASSIPGPSSYGYTF. The CDR3 DNA is TGTGCCAGTAGTATCCCGGGGCCTTCGAGCTATGGCTACACCTTC.

This sequence joins TRBV14 and TRBJ2-7, with 9 bases aligning to TRBD1. V was clipped by 2 bases and J by 5 bases; unmatched bases: 4. The CDR3 has 14 residues. Germline V lookup: CDR1 SGHDN, CDR2 FVKESK. CDR3 bases: TGTGCCAGCAGCCAAACCTGGACAGGGGACGAGCAGTACTTC. Translated: CASSQTWTGDEQYF.

This clone has only one observation. The same CDR3 is also encoded by other DNA sequences in this sample. This chain joins TRBV6-5 and TRBJ2-5; the match to TRBD1 covers 9 bases. The CDR3 has 13 residues. Looked up from germline, CDR1 is MNHEY and CDR2 is SVGAGI. J lost 5 bases, V lost 6 bases, and 4 bases had no gene match. The CDR3 DNA reads TGTGCCAGCAGCTCCGACAGGGGGGAGACCCAGTACTTC. It yields the protein CASSSDRGETQYF.

The chain employs TRBV27 and TRBJ2-7; D is ambiguous. V lost 4 bases and J 3 bases, leaving 13 bases between the germline ends. The CDR3 sequence is 14 residues long. Per the germline V gene, CDR1 is MNHEY and CDR2 is SMNVEV (reference sequence). The CDR3 spells CASSSFGPDYEQYF. DNA for the CDR3: TGTGCCAGCAGTTCCTTCGGACCGGACTACGAGCAGTACTTC.

Comment on this clone: At one end the junction does not follow the germline gene, possibly because of a read error. This chain uses TRBV20-1 with TRBJ2-7, with unresolved D. The CDR3 loop spans 9 amino acids. From germline, CDR1 is DFQATT and CDR2 SNEGSKA (reference sequence). CDR3 sequence (DNA): TGCAGTGCTAGGGCAGGTGCGGACTTC. Its translation: CSARAGADF.

The chain is built from TRBV6-5 and TRBJ1-1, with TRBD1 matching 7 bases. The CDR3 runs 16 residues. Germline CDR1 reads MNHEY; CDR2 reads SVGAGI. Germline trimming cut 0 bases from V and 5 bases from J; bases unmatched to any gene: 9. The CDR3 sequence: CASSYSTGELLTEAFF. The CDR3 nucleotides read TGTGCCAGCAGTTACTCCACAGGGGAGTTGTTGACTGAAGCTTTCTTT.

This clone was seen only once. The chain employs TRBV29-1 and TRBJ2-3; TRBD2 matches 13 bases. Germline assignment: CDR1 SQVTM and CDR2 ANQGSEA. This CDR3 spans 16 amino acids. V shed 6 bases and J 3 bases; nucleotides not matched to a gene: 9. In DNA form, the CDR3 reads TGCAGCGTGCCGGGACTAGCGGGATTAATGACAGATACGCAGTATTTT. Translation: CSVPGLAGLMTDTQYF.

This clone was counted only a few times. The chain is built from TRBV10-3 and TRBJ2-2; possible D gene TRBD1, 6 bases. Germline V gene lookup returns CDR1 ENHRY and CDR2 SYGVKD. Deletions cut 4 bases from V and 5 bases from J, with 8 bases between. The CDR3 has 13 amino acids. CDR3 DNA sequence: TGTGCCATCAGTGTAGACAGGACCGGGGAGCTGTTTTTT. Protein: CAISVDRTGELFF.